The 23 T cell receptor beta chains below were found in one sample sequenced in a study of T cell responses to AZD1222 COVID-19 vaccine. Only in-frame clones appear in the TCRdb table, and some are missing; sequencing was by immunoSEQ multiplex PCR. The sample records 170,000 or so clones, around 90% being singletons. The sample in question was peripheral blood, obtained 28 days after the second AZD1222 dose. All receptors derive from an adult who received the AZD1222 COVID-19 vaccine.

This chain links TRBV5-6 with TRBJ1-3; TRBD1 aligns across 12 bases. The CDR3 is 19 amino acids. J gave up 1 base and V 2 bases, and 10 bases lay outside the gene matches. Germline V gives CDR1 SGHDT, CDR2 YYEEEE. CDR3: CASSLSGTGGALSGNTIYF. CDR3 in DNA: TGTGCCAGCAGCTTATCCGGGACAGGGGGCGCTTTATCTGGAAACACCATATATTTT.

The genes are TRBV24-1 and TRBJ2-1; 8 nucleotides align to TRBD1. The CDR3 sequence is 15 residues long. V lost 6 bases to trimming and J lost 12 bases; unmatched junction nucleotides: 15. Germline V gives CDR1 KGHDR, CDR2 SFDVKD. The chain's CDR3 is CATSPGQGGLGWQFF. In DNA form, the CDR3 reads TGTGCCACCAGTCCTGGACAGGGTGGATTGGGTTGGCAGTTCTTC.

The rearrangement joins TRBV5-1 to TRBJ1-1, with 8 bases that match TRBD1. This CDR3 has 13 residues. V was clipped by 7 bases and J by 3 bases; unmatched bases: 5. In germline, CDR1 is SGHRS, CDR2 YFSETQ. The CDR3 nucleotides are TGCGCCAGCTTCAGGGGGCTTGACACTGAAGCTTTCTTT. Translation gives CASFRGLDTEAFF.

This clone was recorded only once. The chain uses TRBV18 and TRBJ1-1; no reliable D call. V dropped 5 bases and J dropped 6 bases, with 19 bases sitting between them. The CDR3 covers 15 residues. In germline, CDR1 is KGHSH, CDR2 LQKENI. The CDR3 is CASSTTFGPQAEAFF. CDR3 sequence (DNA): TGTGCCAGCTCAACCACTTTCGGCCCACAAGCTGAAGCTTTCTTT.

The chain links TRBV6-2 or TRBV6-3 to TRBJ2-2; 10 bases fit TRBD1. The CDR3 extends over 17 amino acids. J gave up 5 bases and V 6 bases, and 12 bases lay outside the gene matches. Germline assignment: CDR1 MNHEY and CDR2 SVGEGT. Here the CDR3 DNA reads TGTGCCAGCAGCCCACGCCCGGACAGGGGGAGGACCGGGGAGCTGTTTTTT. Translating it yields CASSPRPDRGRTGELFF.

The gene calls are TRBV18 and TRBJ2-7; D is perhaps TRBD2 (5 bases). Between the trimmed V and J ends, which lost 3 bases and 5 bases, there was a span of 8 bases. The CDR3 sequence is 12 residues long. CDR1 and CDR2 (germline): KGHSH, LQKENI. CDR3 loop: CASSPGKDEQYF. The CDR3 DNA reads TGTGCCAGCTCACCCGGGAAAGACGAGCAGTACTTC.

This clone was detected a few times. The gene calls are TRBV29-1 and TRBJ1-2; TRBD1 matches at 7 bases. The CDR3 length is 12 residues. With V trimmed by 7 bases and J by 4 bases, 6 bases remained unmatched. The germline gives CDR1 SQVTM, CDR2 ANQGSEA. This CDR3 is CSAGTEGYGYTF. The CDR3 coding sequence is TGCAGCGCCGGGACAGAGGGCTATGGCTACACCTTC.

CDR3 loop: CASSRQGPDGYTF. The DNA for the CDR3 is TGTGCCAGCTCGAGACAGGGGCCGGATGGCTACACCTTC. This chain connects TRBV27 to TRBJ1-2; 8 nucleotides match TRBD1. CDR3 size: 13 residues. After removal of 8 bases from V and 6 bases from J, the junction contained 8 bases not matched to a gene. Per germline, CDR1 MNHEY and CDR2 SMNVEV (reference sequence).

The V call is TRBV5-6, the J call TRBJ2-7; D is tentatively TRBD1 or TRBD2 (6 bases each). CDR1 is SGHDT, CDR2 YYEEEE, per germline. This CDR3 has 14 amino acids. V was shortened by 8 bases and J by 5 bases, with 20 bases between the two germline ends. The CDR3 DNA reads as TGTGCCAGTAACTGGGGGCGGGGAGGCCACGAGCAGTACTTC. Its translation is CASNWGRGGHEQYF.

This chain connects TRBV9 to TRBJ1-3; no clear D gene. Trimming removed 4 bases at V and 4 bases at J, with 18 bases between. Germline loops: CDR1 SGDLS, CDR2 YYNGEE. The CDR3 has 16 amino acids. The CDR3 DNA sequence: TGTGCCAGCAGCCCGAGCCTTCAGGTATCCGGAAACACCATATATTTT. It yields the protein CASSPSLQVSGNTIYF.

This chain uses TRBV10-3 with TRBJ1-3; TRBD1 agrees at 10 bases. This CDR3 region has 15 residues. From germline, CDR1 is ENHRY and CDR2 SYGVKD. With 3 bases clipped from V and 2 bases from J, the junction kept 1 base outside the gene matches. CDR3 nucleotides: TGTGCCATCAGTGACGGGACAGGGGCTGGAAACACCATATATTTT. Protein sequence: CAISDGTGAGNTIYF.

V is TRBV20-1 and J is TRBJ2-7, with D hard to call. V was cut by 2 bases and J by 6 bases, with 5 bases left in between. This CDR3 comprises 10 residues. The V gene's germline CDR1 is DFQATT and CDR2 SNEGSKA (reference sequence). The CDR3 region is CSARKVEQYF. CDR3 DNA: TGCAGTGCTAGAAAAGTCGAGCAGTACTTC.

As for this clone: This sample also contains other DNA sequences that code for the same CDR3. The chain couples TRBV19 to TRBJ2-7; D is possibly TRBD1 (5 bases). The V gene lost 2 bases and the J gene lost 0 bases, with 8 bases spanning the gap. Germline CDR1 reads LNHDA; CDR2 reads SQIVND (reference sequence). This CDR3 spans 14 amino acids. CDR3 region: CASSIQDNSYEQYF. Here the CDR3 DNA reads TGTGCCAGTAGTATACAGGACAACTCCTACGAGCAGTACTTC.

The chain is built from TRBV27 and TRBJ2-3; TRBD2 matches 9 bases. The CDR3 loop spans 18 amino acids. The germline V gene has CDR1 MNHEY and CDR2 SMNVEV (reference sequence). Trimming took 6 bases from V and 1 from J; bases not matched to a gene: 14. Here the CDR3 DNA reads TGTGCCAGCAGACAACGACTAGCGGTGGGCCCAGGCACAGATACGCAGTATTTT. Its protein is CASRQRLAVGPGTDTQYF.

This clone was counted between two and nine times. The gene calls are TRBV21-1 and TRBJ2-7; the table's D call, TRBD1, has no DNA check behind it. TRBV21-1 is tagged as a pseudogene. The CDR3 totals 16 residues. As DNA, the CDR3 is TGTGCCAGCAGCAATAACGACAGTTTTGATTACTACGAGCAGTACTTC. Translating it yields CASSNNDSFDYYEQYF.

This clone was recorded a few times. V and J are TRBV13 and TRBJ1-1; perhaps TRBD1 as D (6 bases). CDR1 is PRHDT, CDR2 FYEKMQ, per germline (reference sequence). The CDR3 is 14 amino acids. Trimming cost V 6 bases and J 2 bases, with 13 bases left between them. CDR3 in amino acids: CASREQGLNTEAFF. CDR3 coding DNA: TGTGCCAGCAGGGAACAGGGCTTAAACACTGAAGCTTTCTTT.

The V and J genes are TRBV3-1 (or the pseudogene TRBV3-2) and TRBJ2-3; TRBD2 matches 10 bases. The junction had 9 bases not matched to a gene; V was cut back by 3 bases and J by 3 bases. Looked up from germline, CDR1 is LGHDT and CDR2 is YNNKEL (reference sequence). The CDR3 runs 17 residues. CDR3 coding DNA: TGTGCCAGCAGCCAGAGCGGGGGGGCCTTTTCAACAGATACGCAGTATTTT. This encodes CASSQSGGAFSTDTQYF.

The chain carries TRBV19 and TRBJ2-4, with TRBD1 identical over 9 bases. The CDR3 consists of 12 residues. Germline V lookup: CDR1 LNHDA, CDR2 SQIVND (reference sequence). V lost 5 bases, J lost 8 bases, and 1 base stayed unmatched. The CDR3, as DNA: TGTGCCAGTAGTCGACAGGGGGACATTCAGTACTTC. This codes for CASSRQGDIQYF.

J is TRBJ2-1 and V is TRBV9; maybe TRBD1 (6 bases). This CDR3 has 16 amino acids. V was pared by 0 bases and J by 4 bases, with 14 bases between. CDR1 and CDR2 (germline): SGDLS, YYNGEE. The CDR3 is CASSVGPRGDYNEQFF. CDR3 sequence (DNA): TGTGCCAGCAGCGTAGGCCCCAGGGGCGATTACAATGAGCAGTTCTTC.

V gene TRBV25-1 combines with J gene TRBJ2-1; 7 nucleotides match TRBD1. The CDR3 runs 16 residues. V shed 5 bases, J shed 3 bases, and the junction held 10 bases outside the gene matches. Germline lookup yields CDR1 MGHDK and CDR2 SYGVNS. CDR3 DNA sequence: TGTGCCAGCAGTTCACCTGACAGGGCCTTCTACAATGAGCAGTTCTTC. Amino acid sequence: CASSSPDRAFYNEQFF. Complete variable domain (other parts from reference TRBV25-1 and TRBJ2-1): EADIYQTPRYLVIGTGKKITLECSQTMGHDKMYWYQQDPGMELHLIHYSYGVNSTEKGDLSSESTVSRIRTEHFPLTLESARPSHTSQYLCASSSPDRAFYNEQFFGPGTRLTVL.

The chain has TRBV21-1 and TRBJ2-7; the table's D call of TRBD1 was not tested on the DNA. TRBV21-1 is annotated as a pseudogene. This CDR3 is built from 16 residues. The CDR3 sequence is CASPIETGESSYEQYF. The CDR3 nucleotides are TGTGCCAGCCCTATAGAGACAGGGGAGAGCTCCTACGAGCAGTACTTC.

The chain combines TRBV7-8 with TRBJ1-2; 8 nucleotides align to TRBD1. This CDR3 has 14 amino acids. The germline V gene has CDR1 SGHVS and CDR2 FQNEAQ. V lost 5 bases to trimming and J lost 3 bases; unmatched junction nucleotides: 5. The DNA for the CDR3 is TGTGCCAGCAGCCCCGGACAGGGTGACTATGGCTACACCTTC. Its protein product is CASSPGQGDYGYTF.

This rearrangement joins TRBV27 to TRBJ1-2; weak D call: TRBD1 (5 bases). V lost 3 bases and J 4 bases, leaving 9 bases between the germline ends. The CDR3 consists of 13 residues. CDR1 and CDR2 from the germline V gene are MNHEY and SMNVEV (reference sequence). CDR3 in amino acids: CASSFGQGYGYTF. The CDR3 DNA reads as TGTGCCAGCAGTTTCGGGCAGGGCTATGGCTACACCTTC.